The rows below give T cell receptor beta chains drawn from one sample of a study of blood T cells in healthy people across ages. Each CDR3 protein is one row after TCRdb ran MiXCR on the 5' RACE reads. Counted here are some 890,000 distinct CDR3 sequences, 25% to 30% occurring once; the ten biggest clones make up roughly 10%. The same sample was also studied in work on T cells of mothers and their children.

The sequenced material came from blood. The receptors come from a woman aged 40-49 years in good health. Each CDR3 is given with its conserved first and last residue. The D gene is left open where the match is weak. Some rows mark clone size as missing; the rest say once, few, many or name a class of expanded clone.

CDR3 protein: CASSPRGAGGSYEQYF
CDR3 DNA: TGTGCCAGCAGCCCCCGGGGGGCGGGGGGTTCCTACGAGCAGTACTTC
D gene: TRBD2
clone size: many
V gene: TRBV9
J gene: TRBJ2-7
CDR3 length: 16

CDR3 protein: CASSYSAGGTYNEQFF
CDR3 DNA: TGTGCCAGCAGTTACTCAGCGGGGGGGACTTACAATGAGCAGTTCTTC
D gene: TRBD2
clone size: .
V gene: TRBV6-2/TRBV6-3
J gene: TRBJ2-1
CDR3 length: 16

CDR3 protein: CASSLPPAGALSEQFF
CDR3 DNA: TGTGCCAGCAGTTTACCCCCCGCGGGCGCCTTAAGTGAGCAGTTCTTC
D gene: .
clone size: many
V gene: TRBV27
J gene: TRBJ2-1
CDR3 length: 16

CDR3 protein: CASSLSPGLADFSYEQYF
CDR3 DNA: TGCGCCAGCAGCCTATCACCGGGACTAGCGGATTTCTCCTACGAGCAGTACTTC
D gene: TRBD2
clone size: many
V gene: TRBV4-1
J gene: TRBJ2-7
CDR3 length: 18

CDR3 protein: CASSVLQGDTQYF
CDR3 DNA: TGTGCCAGCAGCGTCCTCCAGGGGGATACGCAGTATTTT
D gene: .
clone size: few
V gene: TRBV9
J gene: TRBJ2-3
CDR3 length: 13

CDR3 protein: CASSQQGPYEQYF
CDR3 DNA: TGCGCCAGCAGCCAGCAAGGACCCTACGAGCAGTACTTC
D gene: .
clone size: .
V gene: TRBV4-1
J gene: TRBJ2-7
CDR3 length: 13

CDR3 protein: CASSQERGDEQFF
CDR3 DNA: TGCGCCAGCAGCCAAGAGAGGGGTGATGAGCAGTTCTTC
D gene: .
clone size: .
V gene: TRBV14
J gene: TRBJ2-1
CDR3 length: 13

CDR3 protein: CSPYPGQSNYGYTF
CDR3 DNA: TGCAGTCCGTACCCGGGACAGTCTAACTATGGCTACACCTTC
D gene: TRBD1
clone size: many
V gene: TRBV20-1
J gene: TRBJ1-2
CDR3 length: 14

CDR3 protein: CASRNDRSNQPQHF
CDR3 DNA: TGTGCCAGCAGAAACGACAGGAGCAATCAGCCCCAGCATTTT
D gene: .
clone size: few
V gene: TRBV12-3/TRBV12-4
J gene: TRBJ1-5
CDR3 length: 14

CDR3 protein: CASSVSGQNYEQYF
CDR3 DNA: TGTGCCAGCAGCGTATCTGGACAGAACTACGAGCAGTACTTC
D gene: .
clone size: .
V gene: TRBV9
J gene: TRBJ2-7
CDR3 length: 14

CDR3 protein: CASSVSAETDTQYF
CDR3 DNA: TGTGCCAGCAGCGTATCCGCGGAGACAGATACGCAGTATTTT
D gene: .
clone size: .
V gene: TRBV9
J gene: TRBJ2-3
CDR3 length: 14

CDR3 protein: CASSEDGVQPQHF
CDR3 DNA: TGTGCCAGCAGTGAAGACGGGGTCCAGCCCCAGCATTTT
D gene: .
clone size: few
V gene: TRBV12-3/TRBV12-4
J gene: TRBJ1-5
CDR3 length: 13

CDR3 protein: CASSRDGRSKDTQYF
CDR3 DNA: TGTGCCAGCAGCCGCGATGGGCGGTCGAAGGATACGCAGTATTTT
D gene: .
clone size: .
V gene: TRBV6-2/TRBV6-3
J gene: TRBJ2-3
CDR3 length: 15

CDR3 protein: CASSQDPSTVYEQYF
CDR3 DNA: TGCGCCAGCAGCCAAGATCCGTCTACGGTCTACGAGCAGTACTTC
D gene: .
clone size: .
V gene: TRBV4-1
J gene: TRBJ2-7
CDR3 length: 15

CDR3 protein: CASSRIKQGREQYF
CDR3 DNA: TGTGCCAGCAGCCGGATCAAACAGGGTCGGGAGCAGTACTTC
D gene: .
clone size: many
V gene: TRBV14
J gene: TRBJ2-7
CDR3 length: 14

CDR3 protein: CASSLRLDYGYTF
CDR3 DNA: TGTGCCAGCAGTTTGCGCCTGGACTATGGCTACACCTTC
D gene: .
clone size: .
V gene: TRBV27
J gene: TRBJ1-2
CDR3 length: 13

CDR3 protein: CASSFDRDRDISFYNSPLHF
CDR3 DNA: TGTGCCAGCAGCTTTGACCGGGACAGGGATATTTCCTTCTATAATTCACCCCTCCACTTT
D gene: TRBD1
clone size: .
V gene: TRBV7-2
J gene: TRBJ1-6
CDR3 length: 20

CDR3 protein: CASSQDGLPSSTDTQYF
CDR3 DNA: TGTGCCAGCAGCCAAGATGGACTACCGTCTAGCACAGATACGCAGTATTTT
D gene: .
clone size: few
V gene: TRBV3-1
J gene: TRBJ2-3
CDR3 length: 17

CDR3 protein: CASSSPGGFGYTF
CDR3 DNA: TGTGCCAGCAGCTCCCCCGGGGGGTTTGGCTACACCTTC
D gene: .
clone size: few
V gene: TRBV7-3
J gene: TRBJ1-2
CDR3 length: 13

CDR3 protein: CATPLPVISSSYNEQFF
CDR3 DNA: TGTGCCACCCCCCTGCCGGTTATTAGTAGCTCCTACAACGAGCAGTTCTTC
D gene: .
clone size: .
V gene: TRBV15
J gene: TRBJ2-1
CDR3 length: 17

CDR3 protein: CSARTAHEQYF
CDR3 DNA: TGCAGTGCAAGGACCGCTCACGAGCAGTACTTC
D gene: .
clone size: many
V gene: TRBV20-1
J gene: TRBJ2-7
CDR3 length: 11

CDR3 protein: CASGVASGMSGSPLHF
CDR3 DNA: TGTGCCAGCGGCGTAGCTTCGGGCATGAGCGGTTCACCCCTCCACTTT
D gene: .
clone size: .
V gene: TRBV9
J gene: TRBJ1-6
CDR3 length: 16

CDR3 protein: CASRRDQLNQETQYF
CDR3 DNA: TGTGCCAGCAGGCGGGACCAACTAAACCAAGAGACCCAGTACTTC
D gene: .
clone size: .
V gene: TRBV6-1
J gene: TRBJ2-5
CDR3 length: 15

CDR3 protein: CSVAGSPEAFF
CDR3 DNA: TGCAGTGTGGCAGGGAGCCCTGAAGCTTTCTTT
D gene: .
clone size: .
V gene: TRBV20-1
J gene: TRBJ1-1
CDR3 length: 11

CDR3 protein: CASSALFGQSYEQYF
CDR3 DNA: TGTGCCAGCAGTGCTCTGTTCGGACAGTCCTACGAGCAGTACTTC
D gene: .
clone size: .
V gene: TRBV2
J gene: TRBJ2-7
CDR3 length: 15

CDR3 protein: CASSSAGRGGSYEQYF
CDR3 DNA: TGTGCCAGCAGCTCCGCCGGGCGGGGGGGCTCCTACGAGCAGTACTTC
D gene: TRBD2
clone size: .
V gene: TRBV5-4
J gene: TRBJ2-7
CDR3 length: 16

CDR3 protein: CASSLGTGQTLYF
CDR3 DNA: TGTGCCAGCAGCTTAGGGACAGGGCAGACCCTGTACTTC
D gene: TRBD1
clone size: .
V gene: TRBV7-9
J gene: TRBJ2-7
CDR3 length: 13

CDR3 protein: CSAIKQRSNQPQHF
CDR3 DNA: TGCAGTGCTATCAAACAGAGGAGCAATCAGCCCCAGCATTTT
D gene: .
clone size: .
V gene: TRBV20-1
J gene: TRBJ1-5
CDR3 length: 14

CDR3 protein: CSVVTGTGNFYEQYF
CDR3 DNA: TGCAGCGTAGTTACCGGGACAGGGAACTTCTACGAGCAGTACTTC
D gene: TRBD1
clone size: .
V gene: TRBV29-1
J gene: TRBJ2-7
CDR3 length: 15